This TCR beta chain derives from a study of cytomegalovirus exposure and HLA in healthy donors. Findings and caveats of the study: A later analysis linked about 17,000 TCR beta sequences to HLA alleles at 0.05 false discovery rate. Among TCR sequences, most were rare, though some public TCRs appeared in many donors. Associated with cytomegalovirus, according to the listing, were around 160 TCR beta chains.

Germline CDR1 reads LGHNA; CDR2 reads YNFKEQ. Trimming stripped 2 bases from V and 0 bases from J, with 14 bases between. The CDR3 has 18 residues. Researchers ran the PCR with 60 Vbeta and 13 Jbeta primers. Sequenced by immunoSEQ multiplex PCR; TCRdb stores in-frame clones only, minus some. Found here are approximately 210,000 clones; the top ten clones hold roughly 0.89%. With regard to this clone: Its antigen is not known.

This cohort consisted of healthy bone marrow donors. The sequencing sample was made of PBMCs. The clonotype was recovered from a woman younger than 45 in good health and CMV-seropositive. The rearrangement links TRBV4-2 to TRBJ2-6; tentative D call: TRBD1 (5 bases). The CDR3 is CASSQTSTVSSGANVLTF. CDR3 bases: TGTGCCAGCAGCCAAACATCGACAGTTAGCTCTGGGGCCAACGTCCTGACTTTC.